This passage covers 21 T cell receptor beta chains from one sample sequenced in a study of CD8+ T cells in alopecia areata. As the sequencing template, cDNA was produced by extracting RNA and reverse transcribing it. Method: immunoSEQ multiplex PCR; TCRdb's copy keeps in-frame clones and lacks some. The sample has about 34,000 clones; around three quarters are singletons. Sequenced material: NKG2D-low CD8+ T cells sorted from blood. These receptor sequences come from a human donor with alopecia areata.

V is TRBV29-1 and J is TRBJ2-3, with unresolved D. Trimming removed 8 bases at V and 0 bases at J, with 3 bases between. The CDR3 is 10 residues long. CDR1 SQVTM and CDR2 ANQGSEA come from the germline V gene. The CDR3 loop is CSISTDTQYF. CDR3 coding DNA: TGCAGCATCAGCACAGATACGCAGTATTTT.

V is TRBV29-1 and J is TRBJ2-1; no reliable D call. CDR3 length: 12 amino acids. Germline V gene data show CDR1 as SQVTM and CDR2 as ANQGSEA. Trimming pared 3 bases from V and 1 base from J, leaving 4 bases between. CDR3 sequence: CSVDLSYNEQFF. DNA for the CDR3: TGCAGCGTTGATCTTTCCTACAATGAGCAGTTCTTC.

On this clone itself: Germline and junction disagree at one end, which may indicate a read error. This chain connects TRBV4-1 to TRBJ2-2; TRBD2 aligns across 7 bases. The germline gives CDR1 MGHRA, CDR2 YSYEKL. This CDR3 is built from 16 residues. The DNA of the CDR3 is TGTGCCAGCAGCCAAGATCAGGAGCGGGGCACCGGGGAGCTGTTTTTT. Protein product: CASSQDQERGTGELFF.

The chain links TRBV29-1 to TRBJ2-7; no definite D call. Trimming took off 4 bases at V and 0 bases at J, with 10 bases between the two ends. The germline gives CDR1 SQVTM, CDR2 ANQGSEA. CDR3 length equals 13 residues. In DNA, the CDR3 is TGCAGCGTTGGTTCCTTGAGCTCCTACGAGCAGTACTTC. The encoded protein is CSVGSLSSYEQYF.

This clone occurred a few times. J is TRBJ2-3 and V is TRBV7-9; TRBD2 matches at 12 bases. CDR3 length: 16 amino acids. CDR1 SEHNR and CDR2 FQNEAQ come from the germline V gene (reference sequence). Germline trimming cut 4 bases from V and 5 bases from J; bases unmatched to any gene: 7. CDR3 sequence: CASSSLAGGPRDTQYF. CDR3 nucleotide sequence: TGTGCCAGCAGCTCGCTAGCGGGAGGGCCGAGAGATACGCAGTATTTT.

This rearrangement joins TRBV7-9 to TRBJ2-3, with D possibly TRBD2 on 6 matching bases. Per germline, CDR1 SEHNR and CDR2 FQNEAQ (reference sequence). The CDR3 length is 14 residues. The germline V and J ends were trimmed by 6 bases and 2 bases, with 12 bases remaining between them. The DNA of the CDR3 is TGTGCCAGCAGGCCGGGACTCACCACAGATACGCAGTATTTT. This gives the protein CASRPGLTTDTQYF. Filled out from reference TRBV7-9 and TRBJ2-3, the complete variable domain reads DTGVSQNPRHKITKRGQNVTFRCDPISEHNRLYWYRQTLGQGPEFLTYFQNEAQLEKSRLLSDRFSAERPKGSFSTLEIQRTEQGDSAMYLCASRPGLTTDTQYFGPGTRLTVL.

This clone was observed a single time. The gene calls are TRBV6-1 and TRBJ2-7; 9 positions match TRBD1. In germline, CDR1 is MNHNS, CDR2 SASEGT. The CDR3 spans 14 residues. The junction had 1 base not matched to a gene; V was cut back by 4 bases and J by 0 bases. CDR3: CASSADRGSYEQYF. In nucleotides, the CDR3 is TGTGCCAGCAGTGCGGACAGGGGCTCCTACGAGCAGTACTTC.

V and J are TRBV6-1 and TRBJ2-6; no clear D gene. The V end lost 0 bases, the J end lost 2 bases, and 8 bases lay between the germline ends. The CDR3 totals 16 residues. Germline values: CDR1 MNHNS, CDR2 SASEGT. The CDR3 protein is CASSEAMATGANVLTF. CDR3 bases: TGTGCCAGCAGTGAAGCTATGGCTACTGGGGCCAACGTCCTGACTTTC.

CDR3 amino acids: CASSGSTYEQYF. The CDR3 coding sequence is TGTGCCAGCAGCGGGAGCACCTACGAGCAGTACTTC. The chain links TRBV9 to TRBJ2-7; D not resolved. Germline-derived CDR1 and CDR2 are SGDLS and YYNGEE. V lost 3 bases and J lost 2, with 6 bases in between. This CDR3 spans 12 amino acids.

The rearrangement uses TRBV28 and TRBJ2-1; TRBD1 matches at 9 bases. The length of the CDR3 is 16 residues. Trimming at V came to 7 bases and at J to 4 bases, leaving 11 bases not matched to a gene. The germline V gene has CDR1 MDHEN and CDR2 SYDVKM. CDR3 region: CASNLDRDREYNEQFF. DNA of the CDR3: TGTGCCAGCAATTTGGACCGGGACAGGGAGTACAATGAGCAGTTCTTC.

The rearrangement joins TRBV29-1 to TRBJ2-1; TRBD1 might be the D (7 bases). CDR1 is SQVTM and CDR2 is ANQGSEA in the germline V gene. This CDR3 is 14 amino acids long. V lost 4 bases to trimming and J lost 2 bases, with 12 bases between them. CDR3 sequence reads: CSVGGDSTYNEQFF. The CDR3 DNA reads as TGCAGCGTTGGGGGGGACAGCACCTACAATGAGCAGTTCTTC.

This clone was recorded once. This chain uses TRBV6-1 with TRBJ2-1, with unresolved D. Trimming shortened V by 2 bases and J by 6 bases, and 8 bases separated the two germline ends. Germline V lookup: CDR1 MNHNS, CDR2 SASEGT. The length of the CDR3 is 13 residues. The CDR3 loop reads CASSEYAGNEQFF. The CDR3 region has the DNA TGTGCCAGCAGTGAATATGCTGGCAATGAGCAGTTCTTC.

The rearrangement uses TRBV27 and TRBJ1-2; 8 bases match TRBD1. V lost 6 bases to trimming and J lost 5 bases; unmatched junction nucleotides: 11. The CDR3 is made up of 15 amino acids. Per the germline V gene, CDR1 is MNHEY and CDR2 is SMNVEV (reference sequence). CDR3 nucleotides: TGTGCCAGCAGCCTCTATACCGGGACAGGATATGGCTACACCTTC. It is translated as CASSLYTGTGYGYTF.

CDR3 sequence reads: CACTGLAGGLAKNIQYF. CDR3 DNA: TGTGCCTGCACGGGACTAGCGGGAGGCCTAGCCAAAAACATTCAGTACTTC. V usage is TRBV30 and J usage is TRBJ2-4; 15 bases line up with TRBD2. There are 17 residues in the CDR3. Germline loops: CDR1 GTSNPN, CDR2 SVGIG (reference sequence). The junction had 6 bases not matched to a gene; V was cut back by 6 bases and J by 0 bases.

The table lists this clone with a few counts. The V call is TRBV7-9, the J call TRBJ2-5; no clear D. Trimming removed 0 bases from V and 4 bases from J, with 3 bases in between. The germline gives CDR1 SEHNR, CDR2 FQNEAQ (reference sequence). CDR3 length: 12 amino acids. CDR3 sequence: CASSLARETQYF. The CDR3 nucleotides are TGTGCCAGCAGCTTAGCAAGAGAGACCCAGTACTTC.

This clone showed up just a few times. This rearrangement joins TRBV5-8 to TRBJ2-3, with TRBD2 matching over 11 bases. This CDR3 has 14 residues. J gave up 4 bases and V 4 bases, and 2 bases lay outside the gene matches. Germline-derived CDR1 and CDR2 are SGHTS and YDEGEE. CDR3 nucleotide sequence: TGTGCCAGCAGCACGGGACTAGCGGCAGATACGCAGTATTTT. Protein sequence: CASSTGLAADTQYF.

V is TRBV29-1 and J is TRBJ2-7; D may match TRBD1 or TRBD2 (5 bases each). V dropped 4 bases and J dropped 3 bases, with 13 bases sitting between them. The CDR3 runs to 13 residues. The germline V gene encodes CDR1 SQVTM and CDR2 ANQGSEA. CDR3 sequence reads: CSVVPGSRYEQYF. Here the CDR3 DNA reads TGCAGCGTTGTCCCAGGGAGTCGCTACGAGCAGTACTTC.

This clone is termed large. The V and J genes are TRBV6-4 and TRBJ2-1; D is perhaps TRBD1 (6 bases). Trimming left V 5 bases short and J 1 base short, with 12 bases between. The CDR3 covers 15 residues. The V gene's germline CDR1 is MRHNA and CDR2 SNTAGT. The CDR3 is CASSQQGGSYNEQFF. In DNA, the CDR3 is TGTGCCAGCAGTCAGCAAGGGGGATCCTACAATGAGCAGTTCTTC.

This chain joins TRBV9 and TRBJ2-3; 12 positions match TRBD1. The CDR3 covers 16 residues. J gave up 6 bases and V 3 bases, and 8 bases lay outside the gene matches. CDR1 SGDLS and CDR2 YYNGEE come from the germline V gene. CDR3 sequence: CASSGRLGQGADTQYF. Here the CDR3 DNA reads TGTGCCAGCAGCGGGAGATTGGGACAGGGGGCGGATACGCAGTATTTT.

The rearrangement joins TRBV27 to TRBJ2-7, with 9 bases fitting TRBD1. The CDR3 covers 15 residues. Unmatched junction bases numbered 10, after V lost 6 bases and J lost 4 bases. Germline V gene lookup returns CDR1 MNHEY and CDR2 SMNVEV (reference sequence). The CDR3 protein is CASRVTGGAGYEQYF. DNA of the CDR3: TGTGCCAGCAGAGTTACAGGGGGCGCGGGGTACGAGCAGTACTTC.

The V call is TRBV27, the J call TRBJ1-5, with 10 bases fitting TRBD1. Germline trimming cut 3 bases from V and 7 bases from J; bases unmatched to any gene: 3. Per the germline V gene, CDR1 is MNHEY and CDR2 is SMNVEV (reference sequence). This CDR3 has 14 residues. CDR3 region: CASSLGTGVQPQHF. In nucleotides, the CDR3 is TGTGCCAGCAGTTTGGGGACAGGGGTCCAGCCCCAGCATTTT.